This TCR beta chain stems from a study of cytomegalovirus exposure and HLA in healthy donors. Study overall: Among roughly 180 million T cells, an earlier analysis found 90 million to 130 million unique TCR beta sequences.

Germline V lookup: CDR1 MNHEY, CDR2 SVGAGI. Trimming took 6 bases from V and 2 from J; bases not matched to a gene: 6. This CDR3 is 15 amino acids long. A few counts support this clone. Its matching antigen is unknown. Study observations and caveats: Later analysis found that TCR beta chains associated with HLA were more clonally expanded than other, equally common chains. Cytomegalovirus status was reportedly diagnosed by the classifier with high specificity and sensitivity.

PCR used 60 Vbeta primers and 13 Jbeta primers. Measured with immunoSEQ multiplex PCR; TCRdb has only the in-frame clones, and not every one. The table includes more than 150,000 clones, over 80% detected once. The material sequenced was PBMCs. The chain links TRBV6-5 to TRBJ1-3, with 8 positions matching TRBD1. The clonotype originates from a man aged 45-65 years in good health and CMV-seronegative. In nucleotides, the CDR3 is TGTGCCAGCAGAGGGACAGGCGGTCCTGGAAACACCATATATTTT. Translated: CASRGTGGPGNTIYF.